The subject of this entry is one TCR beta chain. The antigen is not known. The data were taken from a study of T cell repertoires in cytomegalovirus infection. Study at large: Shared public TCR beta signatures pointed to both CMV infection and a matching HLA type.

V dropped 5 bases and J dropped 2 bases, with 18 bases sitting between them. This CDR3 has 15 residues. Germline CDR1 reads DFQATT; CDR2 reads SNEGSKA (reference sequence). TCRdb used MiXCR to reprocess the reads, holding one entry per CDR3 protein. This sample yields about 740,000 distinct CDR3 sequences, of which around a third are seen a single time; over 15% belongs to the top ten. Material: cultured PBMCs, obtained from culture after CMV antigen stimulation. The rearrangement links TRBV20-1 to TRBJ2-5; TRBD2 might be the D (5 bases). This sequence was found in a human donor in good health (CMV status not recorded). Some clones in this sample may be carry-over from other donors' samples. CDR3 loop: CSAAPEAATQETQYF. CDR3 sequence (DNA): TGCAGTGCTGCCCCGGAAGCGGCTACACAAGAGACCCAGTACTTC.